These 3 T cell receptor beta chains originate from one sample sequenced in a study of stem cell transplantation in POMP-related autoinflammatory disease. Assay: immunoSEQ multiplex PCR; the TCRdb copy retains only in-frame clones and omits some. The data contain around 9,000 clones, 80% to 90% of them seen just once; the ten biggest clones take up about an eighth. The sequencing here drew on CD8+ T cells from PBMCs, taken after stem cell transplantation. The receptor source for this set is a human patient with POMP-related autoinflammation and immune dysregulation (PRAID). Some T cells could come from the graft donor.

The chain uses TRBV11-2 and TRBJ2-1; D is perhaps TRBD2 (5 bases). Trimming took off 3 bases at V and 5 bases at J, with 11 bases between the two ends. The germline V gene has CDR1 SGHAT and CDR2 FQNNGV. The CDR3 is 14 amino acids. The CDR3 loop reads CASSFVTSNNEQFF. For the CDR3, the DNA is TGTGCCAGCAGCTTTGTAACTAGTAACAATGAGCAGTTCTTC.

The chain combines TRBV9 with TRBJ2-2, with D possibly TRBD2 on 5 matching bases. Trimming stripped 5 bases from V and 5 bases from J, with 10 bases between. CDR3 length: 13 residues. In germline, CDR1 is SGDLS, CDR2 YYNGEE. The CDR3 reads CASSQRETGELFF. CDR3 DNA sequence: TGTGCCAGCAGTCAGAGGGAGACCGGGGAGCTGTTTTTT.

The chain employs TRBV3-1 (or the pseudogene TRBV3-2) and TRBJ2-1; TRBD2 agrees at 8 bases. This CDR3 is built from 15 residues. Germline CDR1 LGHDT, CDR2 YNNKEL (reference sequence). V lost 7 bases to trimming and J lost 4 bases; unmatched junction nucleotides: 9. The CDR3 region is CASNYGGVTYNEQFF. CDR3 sequence (DNA): TGTGCCAGCAACTACGGGGGGGTCACTTACAATGAGCAGTTCTTC.